This TCR beta chain was observed in a study of CD8 T cells in Susac syndrome. RNA totalling roughly 0.5 to 1 ug underwent reverse transcription with random hexamers. It was immunoSEQ multiplex PCR that amplified TCR beta CDR3 across 54 Vbeta and 13 Jbeta. One entry per CDR3 protein, called by TCRdb with MiXCR from the immunoSEQ multiplex PCR reads. This sample has about 73,000 distinct CDR3 sequences, with about 95% found just once. V was shortened by 1 base and J by 2 bases, with 14 bases between the two germline ends. The CDR3 contains 15 residues. Germline V lookup: CDR1 SQVTM, CDR2 ANQGSEA. The sequenced sample consisted of CD8+ T cells from PBMCs. This chain uses TRBV29-1 with TRBJ1-1; maybe TRBD1 (5 bases). This receptor was obtained from a human donor with multiple sclerosis. CDR3 in DNA: TGCAGCGTTGAAGGGCAGGGCAGAAGAAACACTGAAGCTTTCTTT. Translating gives CSVEGQGRRNTEAFF. Using reference TRBV29-1 and TRBJ1-1 for the parts outside the CDR3, the full variable domain is SAVISQKPSRDICQRGTSLTIQCQVDSQVTMMFWYRQQPGQSLTLIATANQGSEATYESGFVIDKFPISRPNLTFSTLTVSNMSPEDSSIYLCSVEGQGRRNTEAFFGQGTRLTVV.